The source of this TCR beta chain is a study of neurological immune-mediated disorders. One entry per CDR3 protein results from TCRdb running MiXCR on the 5' RACE reads. Of about 66,000 distinct CDR3 sequences detected, roughly 3.9% appear once; the ten largest clones hold 1% to 1.5%. The V gene lost 0 bases and the J gene lost 2 bases, with 8 bases spanning the gap. CDR3 length equals 14 residues. Germline CDR1 SGHRS, CDR2 YFSETQ. This clonotype was recorded at least ten times. V and J are TRBV5-1 and TRBJ1-1; D is ambiguous. Material: PBMCs. This clonotype was obtained from a man aged 30 to 45 with multiple sclerosis. CDR3 protein: CASSLEGQNTEAFF. CDR3 bases: TGCGCCAGCAGCTTGGAAGGTCAAAACACTGAAGCTTTCTTT. Complete variable domain (other parts from reference TRBV5-1 and TRBJ1-1): KAGVTQTPRYLIKTRGQQVTLSCSPISGHRSVSWYQQTPGQGLQFLFEYFSETQRNKGNFPGRFSGRQFSNSRSEMNVSTLELGDSALYLCASSLEGQNTEAFFGQGTRLTVV.